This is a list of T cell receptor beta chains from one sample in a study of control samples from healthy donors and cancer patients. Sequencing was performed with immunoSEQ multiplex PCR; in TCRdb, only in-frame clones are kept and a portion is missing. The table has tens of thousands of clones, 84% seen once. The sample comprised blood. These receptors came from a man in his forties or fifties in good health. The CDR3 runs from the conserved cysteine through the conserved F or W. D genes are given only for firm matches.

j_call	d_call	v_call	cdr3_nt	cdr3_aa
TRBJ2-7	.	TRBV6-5	TGTGCCAGTAGGGCGGGGAGTTGGCAGTACTTC	CASRAGSWQYF
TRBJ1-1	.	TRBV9	TGTGCCAGCAGCGTAGGGGTGGGCATGAACACTGAAGCTTTCTTT	CASSVGVGMNTEAFF
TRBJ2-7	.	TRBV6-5	TGTGCCGGGGTGAGGTTTGGCCCCCCCTCCGAGCAGTACTTC	CAGVRFGPPSEQYF
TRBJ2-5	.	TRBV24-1	TGTGCCACCAGCTCGTACGGGGAGACCCAGTACTTC	CATSSYGETQYF
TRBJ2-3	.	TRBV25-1	TGTGCCAGCAGTGATATGGGGACTTCCCCGATAGGTTCGGCTACGCAGTATTTT	CASSDMGTSPIGSATQYF
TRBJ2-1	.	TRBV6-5	TGTGCCAGCAGTTACTTACAAGGAGGCTATGAGCAGTTCTTC	CASSYLQGGYEQFF
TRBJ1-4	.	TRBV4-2	TGTGCCACCAAGGAGGGCCATGCAACTAATGAAAAACTGTTTTTT	CATKEGHATNEKLFF
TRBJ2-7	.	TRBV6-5	TGTGCCAGCGGAATGACGGCCGCCTACGAGCAGTACTTC	CASGMTAAYEQYF
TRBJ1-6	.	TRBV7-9	TGTGCCAGCAGCTTAAACAGATCACCCCTCCACTTT	CASSLNRSPLHF
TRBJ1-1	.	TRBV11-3	TGTGCCAGCAGCTCGGCGGGGATGAACACTGAAGCTTTCTTT	CASSSAGMNTEAFF